Here is one T cell receptor (beta chain) with its context. Trimming removed 6 bases at V and 7 bases at J, with 22 bases between. CDR1 and CDR2 from the germline V gene are SNHLY and FYNNEI. The CDR3 contains 16 residues. Original processing notes: Reference gene primer amplification in the assay estimated nucleated cell counts. Clones were sequenced by immunoSEQ multiplex PCR, and TCRdb holds only the in-frame ones, with some missing. Clonal size and the V and J genes are those of that table, whereas D and trimming came from the DNA. The repertoire holds about 150,000 clones, with roughly 80% as singletons. The sample originates from a study of blood T cell repertoires in COVID-19. In the study overall: Some COVID-19 samples were acute and others convalescent; all came from the United States, Italy and Spain. PBMCs, B-cell-depleted T cells, or T cells provided the cDNA or gDNA that made up the material.

The sample consisted of peripheral blood. The chain carries TRBV2 and TRBJ2-1; D is uncertain. The TCR was taken from a man aged 60-69 years with acute or convalescent COVID-19. The CDR3 spells CASSPGPAQAWNEQFF. For the CDR3, the DNA is TGTGCCAGCAGCCCTGGTCCCGCCCAGGCGTGGAATGAGCAGTTCTTC. The variable domain in full, with the rest retrieved from reference TRBV2 and TRBJ2-1, is EPEVTQTPSHQVTQMGQEVILRCVPISNHLYFYWYRQILGQKVEFLVSFYNNEISEKSEIFDDQFSVERPDGSNFTLKIRSTKLEDSAMYFCASSPGPAQAWNEQFFGPGTRLTVL.